This T cell receptor beta chain is drawn from a study of beta chain features in type 1 diabetes (dated by TCRdb to the late 2010s). Study-wide context: Mean age, gender distribution, total cell number and subset yield did not differ between patients and healthy donors. A total of 107,917,701 sorted cells were examined across all samples, and RNA yield correlated strongly with the number of cells per subset. The study compared the TCRB repertoires of sorted circulating CD4+ T cell subsets in recently diagnosed type 1 diabetes patients with those in matched healthy donors. Naive and central memory subsets were obtained from all 30 or so donors, but regulatory and stem cell-like memory subsets were isolated from only 8 patients and 8 healthy donors. Overall study results and their limits: Naive, central memory and regulatory TCRB repertoires appeared to be more similar among patients than among healthy donors. PCR may preferentially amplify shorter templates, but because patient and control samples were amplified and corrected together, any resulting skew would affect both groups equally. At VDJ recombination sites, type 1 diabetes patients had fewer insertions and more deleted nucleotides, which implies abnormalities in thymic rearrangement. Because the HLA sub-analyses included only small numbers of individuals, any influence of HLA type on TCRB rearrangement was left unresolved. Because cDNA rather than genomic DNA was sequenced, highly expressing activated cells could have been over-represented, although no difference in activation and CD3 levels was found between groups. A moderate but significant shortening of TCRB CDR3 length was observed in type 1 diabetes patients in all four CD4+ subsets.

Each donor gave one peripheral blood draw, around 0.12 L on average, collected into heparinised tubes. Using a panel that included CD45RO, CCR7, CD25, CD127, CD95 and CD27, naive, central memory, regulatory and stem cell-like memory CD4+ T cells were sorted on a BD FACSAria II. Every sorted population had a purity above 95%. PBMCs were isolated immediately by Lymphoprep density gradient centrifugation and stained directly without culture. So that batch effects would be minimized, each experiment stained and sorted samples in pairs, pairing one healthy donor with one patient. In the case of this clone: Its antigen is currently not known. One base away there is no much larger clone; base qualities are not given.

The entire isolated RNA was reverse transcribed using the High Capacity cDNA Reverse Transcription Kit, and thus expressed TCRB transcripts were sequenced. Naive, central memory and regulatory T cell samples underwent deep immunoSEQ sequencing, averaging around 3.9 million total reads per sample. After sorted cells were lysed in RLT buffer, RNA was extracted with DNase-treated RNeasy Micro or Mini kits, with the choice depending on cell number. To prevent cross-contamination, each cell subset was processed individually, whereas patient and healthy donor samples were processed jointly. The immunoSEQ multiplex PCR was used to amplify TCRB sequences from cDNA, yielding 87-bp fragments that span the CDR3 region. Sequencing of the amplicons was done on the Illumina HiSeq platform. On the authors' methods: Synthetic template baselines were used to correct PCR bias computationally, reads within Hamming distance 2 were collapsed together, and singletons that could not be merged were discarded. Reads were aligned against IMGT so that V, D and J genes, CDR3 length and insertions or deletions at six rearrangement sites could be assigned. Within each subset, clonotype counts were normalized to the number of sorted cells before true diversity and Gini coefficients were calculated with the tcR R package. The overlap coefficient, calculated on TCRB nucleotide sequences, was used to measure repertoire sharing. Out-of-frame TCRB sequences from naive cells were analyzed to stand in for the pre-selection repertoire. TCRdb retrieved this table from immuneACCESS and kept in-frame rearrangements only. Not all clones are present; in checked studies, unresolved V genes account for under half, and no reason is known for the remainder. Clonal size and the V and J genes are those of that table, whereas D and trimming came from the DNA. For this sample there are hundreds of thousands of clones; 11% to 15% appear just once. The leading ten clones occupy 0.03% to 0.04% of the sample.

According to the germline V gene, CDR1 reads MDHEN and CDR2 reads SYDVKM. The CDR3 starts with the cysteine, ends with the phenylalanine, and has 15 residues. Only CDR3 DNA remains: 45 bases, in frame from the first base. Here V drops 3 bases and J drops 4 bases, and the junction holds 9 bases not matched to any gene. Recombination linked TRBV28 to TRBJ2-7; 7 bases in between match TRBD1. The sequence came from a man aged 18 to 35 with type 1 diabetes. The specimen was naive CD4+ T cells from blood. Per the publication, the cell subset or site label means: true naive CD4+ T cells. The CDR3 region has the sequence CASSFVGQEVYEQYF. The sequence in DNA is TGTGCCAGCAGTTTTGTTGGACAGGAGGTTTACGAGCAGTACTTC.